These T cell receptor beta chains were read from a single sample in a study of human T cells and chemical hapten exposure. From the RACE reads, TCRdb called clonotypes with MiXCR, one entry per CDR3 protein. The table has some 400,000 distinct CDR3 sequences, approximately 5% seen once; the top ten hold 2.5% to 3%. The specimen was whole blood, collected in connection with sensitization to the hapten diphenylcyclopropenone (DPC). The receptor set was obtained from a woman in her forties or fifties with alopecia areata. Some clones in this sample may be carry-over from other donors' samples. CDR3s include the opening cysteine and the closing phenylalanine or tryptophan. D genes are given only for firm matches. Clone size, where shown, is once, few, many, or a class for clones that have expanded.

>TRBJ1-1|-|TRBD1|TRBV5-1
TGCGCCAGCAGCTTGGCAGGGGGCTTTGAAGCTTTCTTT
CASSLAGGFEAFF
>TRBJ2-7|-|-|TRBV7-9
TGTGCCAGCAGCTTAGTCGGCCGCGGCGAGCAGTACTTC
CASSLVGRGEQYF
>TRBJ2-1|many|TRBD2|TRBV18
TGTGCCAGCTCACCACTAGCGGGAGGGTACAATGAGCAGTTCTTC
CASSPLAGGYNEQFF
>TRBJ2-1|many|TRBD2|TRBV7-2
TGTGCCAGCAGCTTAAGGGCCGCGGGGGATCGGAGGCAGTTCTTC
CASSLRAAGDRRQFF
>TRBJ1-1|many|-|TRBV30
TGTGCCTGGAAGCAGGAGTTGAACACTGAAGCTTTCTTT
CAWKQELNTEAFF
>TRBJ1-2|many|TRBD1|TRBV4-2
TGTGCCAGCAGCCGGCACGGACAGGGGACTGACTATGGCTACACCTTC
CASSRHGQGTDYGYTF
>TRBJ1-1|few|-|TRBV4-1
TGCGCCAGCGGAGAGGGCCCGAACACTGAAGCTTTCTTT
CASGEGPNTEAFF
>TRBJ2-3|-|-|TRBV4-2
TGTGCCAGCAGCCAAGTCGGGACTAGCACAGATACGCAGTATTTT
CASSQVGTSTDTQYF
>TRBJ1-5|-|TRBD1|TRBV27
TGTGCCAGCAGTGGGACAGGGAGCAATCAGCCCCAGCATTTT
CASSGTGSNQPQHF
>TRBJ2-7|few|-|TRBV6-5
TGTGCCACCAGAGAAAATCCCCTCTACGAGCAGTACTTC
CATRENPLYEQYF
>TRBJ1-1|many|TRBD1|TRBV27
TGTGCCAGCAGTGGACAGGGGCGGACTGAAGCTTTCTTT
CASSGQGRTEAFF
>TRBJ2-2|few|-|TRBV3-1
TGTGCCAGCAGCCACCCCCGTGCGTCCGGGGAGCTGTTTTTT
CASSHPRASGELFF
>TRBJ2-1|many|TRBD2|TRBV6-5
TGTGCCAGCCAGGGAGGGTCTAGTCATGAGCAGTTCTTC
CASQGGSSHEQFF
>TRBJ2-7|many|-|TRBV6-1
TGTGCCAGCAGGGAAACCCCAGGGGCCGAGCAGTACTTC
CASRETPGAEQYF
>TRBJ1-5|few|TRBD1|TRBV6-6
TGTGCCAGCAGCCCCGGACAGGAGTATAGCGGTCAGCCCCAGCATTTT
CASSPGQEYSGQPQHF
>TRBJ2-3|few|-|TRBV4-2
TGTGCCAGCAGCCATCAGACCGCAGGAGATACGCAGTATTTT
CASSHQTAGDTQYF
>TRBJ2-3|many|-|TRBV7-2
TGTGCCAGCAGCTCAACAGGGAGGGGGGCAGATACGCAGTATTTT
CASSSTGRGADTQYF
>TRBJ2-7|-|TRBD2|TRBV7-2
TGTGCCAGCAGCTCGAGACTAGCGGGGGTAGAGCAGTACTTC
CASSSRLAGVEQYF
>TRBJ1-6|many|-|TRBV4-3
TGCGCCAGCAGCCAAGATACCCAGGGGTACTCACCCCTCCACTTT
CASSQDTQGYSPLHF
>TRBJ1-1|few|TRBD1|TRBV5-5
TGTGCCAGCAGAATTGGACAGGGGGCCCCTAACGCTGAAGCTTTCTTT
CASRIGQGAPNAEAFF
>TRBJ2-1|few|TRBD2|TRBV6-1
TGTGCCAGCTGCACCGGGGGGGGATCCTACAATGAGCAGTTCTTC
CASCTGGGSYNEQFF
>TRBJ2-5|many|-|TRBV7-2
TGTGCCAGCAGCTCTCCACAGCAATACCTGGAAGAGACCCAGTACTTC
CASSSPQQYLEETQYF
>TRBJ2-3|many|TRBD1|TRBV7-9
TGTGCCAGCAGTCTCGGACAGGGGGCGAAGGATACGCAGTATTTT
CASSLGQGAKDTQYF
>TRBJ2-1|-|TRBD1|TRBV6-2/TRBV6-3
TGTGCCAGCAACCCGGGACAGTCTGCGGGTGAGCAGTTCTTC
CASNPGQSAGEQFF
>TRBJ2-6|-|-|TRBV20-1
TGCAGTGCTAGAAAACAGGGTCTCCCGGGAGTCTACGACTCTGGGGCCAACGTCCTGACTTTC
CSARKQGLPGVYDSGANVLTF
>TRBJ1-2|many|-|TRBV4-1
TGCGCCAGCAGCCAAGGCCCACGGGGGTACGGATATGGCTACACCTTC
CASSQGPRGYGYGYTF
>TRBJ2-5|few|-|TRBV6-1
TGTGCCAGCAGGGTACAGGCGTCAGAGACCCAGTACTTC
CASRVQASETQYF
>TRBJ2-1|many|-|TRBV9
TGTGCCAGCAGCGCCCTTTCCGAGCAGTTCTTC
CASSALSEQFF
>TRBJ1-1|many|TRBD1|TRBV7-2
TGTGCCAGCAGCTTAGTAGGGACAGGGGGCCGGGCCACTGAAGCTTTCTTT
CASSLVGTGGRATEAFF
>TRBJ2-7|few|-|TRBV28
TGTGCCAGCAGTGTCCAAACTTACGAGCAGTACTTC
CASSVQTYEQYF
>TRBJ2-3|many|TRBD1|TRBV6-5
TGTGCCAGCATTAGGGGACGGCCGGGACAGCCTCAAATGACGCAGTATTTT
CASIRGRPGQPQMTQYF
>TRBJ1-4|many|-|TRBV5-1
TGCGCCAGCAGCTTGGTAGGGATAGATAATGAAAAACTGTTTTTT
CASSLVGIDNEKLFF
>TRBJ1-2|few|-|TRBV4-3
TGCGCCAGCAGCCAAGATATAAGGGCGGAATATGGCTACACCTTC
CASSQDIRAEYGYTF
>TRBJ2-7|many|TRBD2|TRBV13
TGTGCCAGCAGCCCTGGGGGACTAGCGGGAGGTGAGCAGTACTTC
CASSPGGLAGGEQYF
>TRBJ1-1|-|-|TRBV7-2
TGTGCCAGCAGCCAGACAGCGTGGGGGACTGAAGCTTTCTTT
CASSQTAWGTEAFF
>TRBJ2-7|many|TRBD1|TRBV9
TGTGCCAGCAGCTCGGGACAGTCATCCTACGAGCAGTACTTC
CASSSGQSSYEQYF
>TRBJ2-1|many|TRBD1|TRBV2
TGTGCCAGCAGTGAGAGGTTTCAGGGGGCAGGACGGGAGCAGTTCTTC
CASSERFQGAGREQFF
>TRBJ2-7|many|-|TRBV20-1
TGCAGTGCTTGGACCGCGGGCGAGCAGTACTTC
CSAWTAGEQYF
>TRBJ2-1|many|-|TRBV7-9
TGTGCCAGCAGCCCAACTCCCAGGGAGCAGTTCTTC
CASSPTPREQFF
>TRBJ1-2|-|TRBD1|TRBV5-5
TGTGCCAGCAGCTTGGAGGCAGGGGGTGGCTACACCTTC
CASSLEAGGGYTF
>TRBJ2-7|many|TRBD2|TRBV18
TGTGCCAGCTCACAGGGAGGGGCACAGGAAGAGCAGTACTTC
CASSQGGAQEEQYF
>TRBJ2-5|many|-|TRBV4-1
TGCGCCAGCAGCCAGGGCGGAGGGAGGGAGACCCAGTACTTC
CASSQGGGRETQYF
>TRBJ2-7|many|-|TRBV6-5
TGTGCCAGCAGTAAGGGGCGAATGTACGAGCAGTACTTC
CASSKGRMYEQYF
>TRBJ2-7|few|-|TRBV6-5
TGTGCCAGCAGTTGGGCCTATACGGACGAGCAGTACTTC
CASSWAYTDEQYF
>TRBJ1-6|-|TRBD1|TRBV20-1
TGCAGTGCTAGCCCCGGGACAGGGTTGCAATCACCCCTCCACTTT
CSASPGTGLQSPLHF
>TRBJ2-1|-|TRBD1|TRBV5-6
TGTGCCAGCAGCACCGGGACAGGTGCGCGAAATGAGCAGTTCTTC
CASSTGTGARNEQFF
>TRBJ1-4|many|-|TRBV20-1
TGCAGTGCTAGAGCGGTGAGAGATAATGAAAAACTGTTTTTT
CSARAVRDNEKLFF
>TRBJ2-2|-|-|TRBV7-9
TGTGCCAGCAGTCAGGGACTGTCCGTCCGGGAGCTGTTTTTT
CASSQGLSVRELFF
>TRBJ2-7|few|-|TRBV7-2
TGTGCCAGCACCCTTGGGGATTACGAGCAGTACTTC
CASTLGDYEQYF
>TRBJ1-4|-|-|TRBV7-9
TGTGCCAGCAGCTTACTACAGGCCTCTTTTAATGAAAAACTGTTTTTT
CASSLLQASFNEKLFF
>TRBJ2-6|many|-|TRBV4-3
TGCGCCAGCAGCCAAGATTCTCAGGGCCCCGGGGCCAACGTCCTGACTTTC
CASSQDSQGPGANVLTF
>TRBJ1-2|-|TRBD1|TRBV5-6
TGTGCCAGCAGCCCCCCCTCCGGGGACAGGACCTATGGCTACACCTTC
CASSPPSGDRTYGYTF
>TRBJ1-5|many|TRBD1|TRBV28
TGTGCCAGCAGTTTGACAGGGGCACTTAGCAATCAGCCCCAGCATTTT
CASSLTGALSNQPQHF
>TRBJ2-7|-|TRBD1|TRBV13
TGTGCCAGCAGCCGCGGGACAGGCGAGGAGCAGTACTTC
CASSRGTGEEQYF
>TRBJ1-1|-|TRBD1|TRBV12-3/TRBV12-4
TGTGCCAGCAGCACAGGGGCAGTAGACACTGAAGCTTTCTTT
CASSTGAVDTEAFF
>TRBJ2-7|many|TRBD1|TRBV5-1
TGCGCCAGCAGCTTGCTGGGGCAGGGGGTAACCTACGAGCAGTACTTC
CASSLLGQGVTYEQYF
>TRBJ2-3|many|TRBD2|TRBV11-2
TGTGCCAGCAGCTCGCCCAGGGTAGTAGCGGGAGCTACGGATACGCAGTATTTT
CASSSPRVVAGATDTQYF